The present T cell receptor beta chain was sequenced within a study of CD8+CD57+ T cells in acquired aplastic anemia. The wider study: Sorted cells (CD4+ and CD8+) yielded DNA amounts that averaged about 3.1 ug.

Before being chosen for sequencing, patients had shown CD8+CD57+ cell expansion by flow cytometry. Severe acquired aplastic anemia was diagnosed in all patients. General study findings and limits: Patients and controls shared 25 to 35 CD8+ CDR3 sequences, highly expressed in patients. Statistical testing detected no significant gap in CD8+ Simpson's diversity between patients and controls.

Germline V gene sequence: CDR1 SNHLY, CDR2 FYNNEI. This CDR3 contains 13 residues. With 4 bases removed from V and 4 bases from J, the gap between germline ends came to 10 bases. The template used for profiling TCR beta VDJ and CDR3 was genomic DNA. From the reads, TCRdb called clonotypes with MiXCR, one entry per CDR3 protein. Of around 200,000 distinct CDR3 sequences in the sample, roughly half were seen once. This clonotype showed up just a few times. Antigen: not known. This clonotype originated in a human donor with aplastic anemia. The chain has TRBV2 and TRBJ1-2; D is uncertain. The sequenced sample was sorted CD4+, CD8+, or CD8+CD57+ T cells (not recorded which) from PBMCs. DNA of the CDR3: TGTGCCAGCAGTGTGATCCAGAGCTATGGCTACACCTTC. Residues: CASSVIQSYGYTF.